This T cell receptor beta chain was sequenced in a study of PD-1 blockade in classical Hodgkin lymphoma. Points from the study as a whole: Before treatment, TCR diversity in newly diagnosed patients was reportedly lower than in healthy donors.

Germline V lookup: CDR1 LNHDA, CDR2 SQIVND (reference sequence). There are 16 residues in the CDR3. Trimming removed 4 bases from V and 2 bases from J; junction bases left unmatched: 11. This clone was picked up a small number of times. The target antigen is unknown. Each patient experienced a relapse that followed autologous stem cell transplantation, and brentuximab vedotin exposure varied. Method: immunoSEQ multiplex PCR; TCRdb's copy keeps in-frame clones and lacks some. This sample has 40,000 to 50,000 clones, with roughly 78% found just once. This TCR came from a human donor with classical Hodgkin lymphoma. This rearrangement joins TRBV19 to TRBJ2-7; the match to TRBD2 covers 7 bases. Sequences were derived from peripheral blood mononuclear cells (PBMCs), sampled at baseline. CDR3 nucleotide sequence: TGTGCCAGTAGTAGAATAGCGGGTAACGTCCCCTACGAGCAGTACTTC. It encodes CASSRIAGNVPYEQYF.